This passage covers 5 T cell receptor beta chains from one sample sequenced in a study of blood T cell repertoires in COVID-19. Method: immunoSEQ multiplex PCR; TCRdb's copy keeps in-frame clones and lacks some. The table shows some 250,000 clones, with around 85% occurring only once. Input material: peripheral blood. These TCRs come from a man aged 60 to 75 with acute or convalescent COVID-19.

The V call is TRBV6-5, the J call TRBJ2-6; 7 bases align to TRBD1. V shed 2 bases and J 2 bases; nucleotides not matched to a gene: 3. The CDR3 extends over 16 amino acids. The V gene's germline CDR1 is MNHEY and CDR2 SVGAGI. The CDR3 protein is CASSYDDRAGANVLTF. The CDR3 DNA reads as TGTGCCAGCAGTTACGACGACAGGGCTGGGGCCAACGTCCTGACTTTC.

The chain combines TRBV30 with TRBJ2-1; D is possibly TRBD2 (6 bases). The CDR3 covers 13 residues. Germline-derived CDR1 and CDR2 are GTSNPN and SVGIG (reference sequence). Trimming cost V 0 bases and J 8 bases, with 11 bases left between them. The CDR3 DNA sequence: TGTGCCTGGAGTGTACGGTCGGGGGATGAGCAGTTCTTC. Translation gives CAWSVRSGDEQFF.

This sequence joins TRBV10-3 and TRBJ1-1, with D uncertain. Germline-derived CDR1 and CDR2 are ENHRY and SYGVKD. This CDR3 is built from 12 residues. Trimming removed 11 bases at V and 6 bases at J, with 16 bases between. CDR3 nucleotide sequence: TGTGCCTCCGGTTCGGGAGTCGCTGAAGCTTTCTTT. This gives the protein CASGSGVAEAFF.

The CDR3 region has the DNA TGTGCCAGCAGTCGACAGGGGGTTTATTGGTACGAGCAGTACTTC. It yields the protein CASSRQGVYWYEQYF. This chain connects TRBV6-2 or TRBV6-3 to TRBJ2-7, with TRBD1 matching 9 bases. Trimming cost V 5 bases and J 4 bases; bases outside gene matches: 9. The CDR3 runs to 15 residues. Germline V gene lookup returns CDR1 MNHEY and CDR2 SVGEGT.

The V and J genes are TRBV12-5 and TRBJ1-2; TRBD1 matches at 7 bases. Germline V lookup: CDR1 LGHNT, CDR2 FRNRAP. The length of the CDR3 is 13 residues. V trimming: 5 bases; J trimming: 8 bases; junction bases outside the gene matches: 8. CDR3 DNA: TGTGCTAGTGGTCCGGGGACAGTGGGGGGCTACACCTTC. This codes for CASGPGTVGGYTF.